This T cell receptor beta chain was documented in a study of identifying expanded T cells in peripheral blood. Study-wide results and limits: Over approximately two and four weeks, about 15 and 18 clones changed, versus around 1.2 between replicates. Variance in clone template counts between two-week samples significantly increased with total template count across all healthy donors.

A note on this clone: Its antigen is still unknown.

No infections or other immune events were documented during collection. The V end was cut by 2 bases, the J end by 7 bases, with 12 bases between. CDR1 is SGHAT and CDR2 is FQDESV in the germline V gene (reference sequence). The CDR3 length is 14 residues. Some clones are missing from TCRdb's copy, which holds only in-frame ones; the method was immunoSEQ multiplex PCR. The sample has more than 95,000 clones, more than 75% seen once. Sample: blood. The TCR comes from a person between 18 and 75 years old in good health. The chain employs TRBV11-1 and TRBJ1-5; D remains unclear. CDR3 protein: CASSLIGPGQPQHF. In nucleotides, the CDR3 is TGTGCCAGCAGCTTAATCGGTCCAGGACAGCCCCAGCATTTT.